This T cell receptor beta chain was found in a study of blood T cell repertoires in COVID-19. Study overall: Sample material is recorded as cDNA or gDNA derived from T cells, B-cell-depleted T cells, or PBMCs.

In the original analysis: Nucleated cell number was recorded as an estimate derived from reference gene primer amplification. Repertoires were generated with immunoSEQ multiplex PCR, while TCRdb's copy carries only in-frame clones and drops some. V and J calls and clone size are those listed in that table; D and trimming were worked out from the DNA. This sample carries about 160,000 clones, approximately 92% of them seen once, and the ten largest clones take roughly 5%. The sequence was obtained from a man under 40 with COVID-19, enrolled during active disease. Sequencing used peripheral blood.

The chain's CDR3 is CAWSVDWASGRSLEQFF. CDR3 bases: TGTGCCTGGAGTGTAGATTGGGCTAGCGGGAGAAGTCTTGAGCAGTTCTTC. This rearrangement joins TRBV30 to TRBJ2-1, with TRBD2 matching 10 bases. This CDR3 spans 17 amino acids. Germline V lookup: CDR1 GTSNPN, CDR2 SVGIG (reference sequence). Germline trimming cut 0 bases from V and 9 bases from J; bases unmatched to any gene: 14.